The rows below give T cell receptor beta chains drawn from one sample of a study of identical twins. Via MiXCR, TCRdb re-called the 5' RACE reads, giving one row per CDR3 protein. Of 510,000 or so distinct CDR3 sequences listed, 15% are singletons. These same data were also listed under a study on yellow fever vaccine responses in identical twins.

Sequences were obtained from CD4+ T cells sorted from blood. The receptors come from a woman younger than 35 in good health. CDR3s include the opening cysteine and the closing phenylalanine or tryptophan. A D gene is named only where the DNA matches it firmly. Only part of the rows carry a size: once, few, many, or a class if the clone is expanded.

D gene: -; J gene: TRBJ1-2; V gene: TRBV10-3; clone size: few; CDR3 protein: CAISESDKANYGYTF; CDR3 DNA: TGTGCCATCAGTGAGTCAGATAAAGCTAACTATGGCTACACCTTC
D gene: -; J gene: TRBJ1-1; V gene: TRBV4-1; clone size: few; CDR3 protein: CASSRDQVMNTEAFF; CDR3 DNA: TGCGCCAGCAGCCGAGATCAGGTCATGAACACTGAAGCTTTCTTT
D gene: TRBD1; J gene: TRBJ1-2; V gene: TRBV3-1; clone size: -; CDR3 protein: CASSQRYRGSYGYTF; CDR3 DNA: TGTGCCAGCAGCCAACGGTACAGGGGAAGCTATGGCTACACCTTC
D gene: TRBD2; J gene: TRBJ2-7; V gene: TRBV20-1; clone size: few; CDR3 protein: CSAGTSGIYEQYF; CDR3 DNA: TGCAGTGCCGGGACTAGCGGAATCTACGAGCAGTACTTC
D gene: -; J gene: TRBJ1-1; V gene: TRBV5-1; clone size: -; CDR3 protein: CASMPGGLINLNTEAFF; CDR3 DNA: TGCGCCAGCATGCCAGGAGGGCTAATAAACCTGAACACTGAAGCTTTCTTT
D gene: -; J gene: TRBJ2-3; V gene: TRBV3-1; clone size: few; CDR3 protein: CASSQVTTSTDTQYF; CDR3 DNA: TGTGCCAGCAGCCAAGTAACGACCAGCACAGATACGCAGTATTTT
D gene: -; J gene: TRBJ2-1; V gene: TRBV5-1; clone size: many; CDR3 protein: CASRIQSSYNEQFF; CDR3 DNA: TGCGCCAGCAGAATTCAGAGCTCCTACAATGAGCAGTTCTTC
D gene: TRBD2; J gene: TRBJ2-1; V gene: TRBV20-1; clone size: few; CDR3 protein: CSARGREKWGNEQFF; CDR3 DNA: TGCAGTGCTAGAGGGCGGGAGAAGTGGGGTAATGAGCAGTTCTTC
D gene: TRBD1; J gene: TRBJ2-5; V gene: TRBV6-2/TRBV6-3; clone size: -; CDR3 protein: CASRKTGGAKTQYF; CDR3 DNA: TGTGCCAGCAGAAAGACAGGGGGCGCGAAGACCCAGTACTTC
D gene: TRBD2; J gene: TRBJ2-3; V gene: TRBV19; clone size: -; CDR3 protein: CASSMAGGRAVDTQYF; CDR3 DNA: TGTGCCAGTAGTATGGCTGGCGGGAGGGCCGTAGATACGCAGTATTTT
D gene: -; J gene: TRBJ1-5; V gene: TRBV27; clone size: -; CDR3 protein: CASSSTSTGRQPQHF; CDR3 DNA: TGTGCCAGCAGTTCCACCTCGACAGGCCGTCAGCCCCAGCATTTT
D gene: -; J gene: TRBJ1-4; V gene: TRBV25-1; clone size: few; CDR3 protein: CASSETKGNEKLFF; CDR3 DNA: TGTGCCAGCAGTGAAACGAAGGGTAATGAAAAACTGTTTTTT
D gene: -; J gene: TRBJ2-1; V gene: TRBV7-3; clone size: -; CDR3 protein: CASSPGAEPYNEQFF; CDR3 DNA: TGTGCCAGCAGCCCAGGGGCGGAACCTTACAATGAGCAGTTCTTC
D gene: -; J gene: TRBJ1-2; V gene: TRBV11-2; clone size: -; CDR3 protein: CASSPRWGGGYTF; CDR3 DNA: TGTGCCAGCAGCCCAAGGTGGGGTGGGGGCTACACCTTC
D gene: -; J gene: TRBJ1-5; V gene: TRBV12-3/TRBV12-4; clone size: -; CDR3 protein: CASSLSINQPQHF; CDR3 DNA: TGTGCCAGCAGTTTGTCCATCAATCAGCCCCAGCATTTT
D gene: TRBD1; J gene: TRBJ2-7; V gene: TRBV6-5; clone size: -; CDR3 protein: CASSYLTGGRREQYF; CDR3 DNA: TGTGCCAGCAGTTATTTGACAGGGGGACGGCGCGAGCAGTACTTC
D gene: -; J gene: TRBJ1-2; V gene: TRBV27; clone size: few; CDR3 protein: CASTTMKETDGYTF; CDR3 DNA: TGTGCCAGCACAACCATGAAAGAAACGGATGGCTACACCTTC
D gene: TRBD1; J gene: TRBJ2-7; V gene: TRBV29-1; clone size: few; CDR3 protein: CSAKQGAGYEQYF; CDR3 DNA: TGCAGCGCCAAACAGGGGGCGGGGTACGAGCAGTACTTC
D gene: -; J gene: TRBJ1-4; V gene: TRBV10-3; clone size: -; CDR3 protein: CAISGGGQHNEKLFF; CDR3 DNA: TGTGCCATCAGCGGTGGCGGACAGCATAATGAAAAACTGTTTTTT
D gene: -; J gene: TRBJ1-5; V gene: TRBV12-3/TRBV12-4; clone size: many; CDR3 protein: CASSFGQANQPQHF; CDR3 DNA: TGTGCCAGCAGTTTTGGGCAGGCCAATCAGCCCCAGCATTTT
D gene: -; J gene: TRBJ1-1; V gene: TRBV29-1; clone size: few; CDR3 protein: CSVWIQGKDREAFF; CDR3 DNA: TGCAGCGTTTGGATTCAAGGAAAGGATCGTGAAGCTTTCTTT
D gene: TRBD1; J gene: TRBJ1-6; V gene: TRBV5-1; clone size: few; CDR3 protein: CASSLDRGSPLHF; CDR3 DNA: TGCGCCAGCAGCTTGGACAGGGGTTCACCCCTCCACTTT
D gene: TRBD1; J gene: TRBJ2-3; V gene: TRBV4-1; clone size: few; CDR3 protein: CASSPPDRGVKAWTDTQYF; CDR3 DNA: TGCGCCAGCAGCCCCCCGGACAGGGGGGTAAAGGCCTGGACAGATACGCAGTATTTT
D gene: TRBD1; J gene: TRBJ1-4; V gene: TRBV6-1; clone size: few; CDR3 protein: CASRKYRGPREKLFF; CDR3 DNA: TGTGCCAGCAGAAAGTACAGGGGGCCTCGGGAAAAACTGTTTTTT
D gene: TRBD1; J gene: TRBJ2-5; V gene: TRBV11-2; clone size: few; CDR3 protein: CASRSVTGGRETQYF; CDR3 DNA: TGTGCCAGCAGGAGCGTAACAGGGGGTCGGGAGACCCAGTACTTC
D gene: TRBD2; J gene: TRBJ2-1; V gene: TRBV7-9; clone size: -; CDR3 protein: CASSFGTSGSHEQFF; CDR3 DNA: TGTGCCAGCAGCTTCGGGACTAGCGGGTCCCATGAGCAGTTCTTC
D gene: -; J gene: TRBJ2-3; V gene: TRBV24-1; clone size: few; CDR3 protein: CATSDRKDTQYF; CDR3 DNA: TGTGCCACCAGTGACCGCAAAGATACGCAGTATTTT
D gene: -; J gene: TRBJ2-2; V gene: TRBV12-3/TRBV12-4; clone size: few; CDR3 protein: CASSGQMGRDTGELFF; CDR3 DNA: TGTGCCAGCAGCGGTCAGATGGGCCGGGACACCGGGGAGCTGTTTTTT
D gene: TRBD2; J gene: TRBJ2-3; V gene: TRBV2; clone size: few; CDR3 protein: CASRTTSGTDTQYF; CDR3 DNA: TGTGCCAGCAGGACGACTAGCGGCACAGATACGCAGTATTTT
D gene: TRBD2; J gene: TRBJ2-3; V gene: TRBV6-1; clone size: -; CDR3 protein: CASSSGLAVRADTQYF; CDR3 DNA: TGTGCCAGCAGTAGCGGACTAGCGGTGAGGGCAGATACGCAGTATTTT
D gene: -; J gene: TRBJ2-5; V gene: TRBV12-3/TRBV12-4; clone size: -; CDR3 protein: CASSLLPLVQETQYF; CDR3 DNA: TGTGCCAGCAGCCTTTTGCCCCTAGTCCAAGAGACCCAGTACTTC
D gene: TRBD1; J gene: TRBJ1-2; V gene: TRBV10-3; clone size: few; CDR3 protein: CAIRQGGSGYTF; CDR3 DNA: TGTGCCATCAGACAGGGGGGCTCTGGCTACACCTTC
D gene: TRBD1; J gene: TRBJ1-6; V gene: TRBV28; clone size: many; CDR3 protein: CASSLGTGTNSPLHF; CDR3 DNA: TGTGCCAGCAGTCTCGGGACAGGGACTAATTCACCCCTCCACTTT
D gene: -; J gene: TRBJ1-5; V gene: TRBV15; clone size: -; CDR3 protein: CATSPRGMDQPQHF; CDR3 DNA: TGTGCCACCAGCCCACGGGGGATGGATCAGCCCCAGCATTTT
D gene: -; J gene: TRBJ1-1; V gene: TRBV20-1; clone size: -; CDR3 protein: CSASRTENTEAFF; CDR3 DNA: TGCAGTGCTAGCCGGACGGAGAACACTGAAGCTTTCTTT
D gene: -; J gene: TRBJ2-6; V gene: TRBV24-1; clone size: -; CDR3 protein: CATSDPASGANVLTF; CDR3 DNA: TGTGCCACCAGTGATCCCGCATCTGGGGCCAACGTCCTGACTTTC
D gene: TRBD2; J gene: TRBJ2-1; V gene: TRBV7-9; clone size: -; CDR3 protein: CASSLAGTSGANNEQFF; CDR3 DNA: TGTGCCAGCAGCTTAGCTGGGACTAGCGGGGCTAACAATGAGCAGTTCTTC
D gene: TRBD2; J gene: TRBJ2-1; V gene: TRBV5-1; clone size: few; CDR3 protein: CASSLVGGTVYNEQFF; CDR3 DNA: TGCGCCAGCAGCTTGGTCGGGGGGACGGTTTACAATGAGCAGTTCTTC
D gene: TRBD1; J gene: TRBJ2-4; V gene: TRBV19; clone size: few; CDR3 protein: CASSIVPEGARVQYF; CDR3 DNA: TGTGCCAGTAGTATAGTCCCCGAGGGGGCGAGAGTTCAGTACTTC
D gene: -; J gene: TRBJ2-3; V gene: TRBV5-1; clone size: -; CDR3 protein: CASSTTTGTDTQYF; CDR3 DNA: TGCGCCAGCAGCACTACCACAGGGACAGATACGCAGTATTTT
D gene: -; J gene: TRBJ2-5; V gene: TRBV10-3; clone size: many; CDR3 protein: CAISGLQQETQYF; CDR3 DNA: TGTGCCATCAGTGGTTTACAGCAAGAGACCCAGTACTTC
D gene: -; J gene: TRBJ2-5; V gene: TRBV20-1; clone size: few; CDR3 protein: CSARDGLGGRETQYF; CDR3 DNA: TGCAGTGCTAGAGATGGATTAGGAGGGAGAGAGACCCAGTACTTC
D gene: TRBD2; J gene: TRBJ2-1; V gene: TRBV4-1; clone size: -; CDR3 protein: CASSHPERAGGPYEQFF; CDR3 DNA: TGCGCCAGCAGCCACCCCGAACGAGCGGGAGGGCCCTATGAGCAGTTCTTC